Here is one TCR beta chain with its context. The antigen it binds to is not known. Per-base quality was not reported, and no clone a single base away is much larger than it. The data were taken from a study of blood T cell repertoires in COVID-19 (TCRdb year 2020). The study in broad terms: Collaborator samples came from the United States, Italy and Spain and covered acute and convalescent phases of COVID-19. The material from the prospective study consisted of cDNA or gDNA derived from T cells, B-cell-depleted T cells, or PBMCs. Subjects who had been exposed to COVID-19, were actively infected with it, or had recovered from it provided the deeply sampled blood TCRbeta repertoires that made up the dataset. The repertoires were released in a freely available public database intended as a resource for research on the immune response to SARS-CoV-2. The samples were drawn from two sources: the first 160 participants of the ongoing ImmuneRACE study, and 1,000 to 1,500 subjects contributed by 6 global collaborators. A de-identified subject ID, COVID-19 status, age in years and sex were almost always included in the sample metadata. Where available, HLA class I and class II types were taken from metadata supplied by the sample provider and were not determined by assay-based typing. Overall study outcomes, separate from this receptor: The amount of clinical and demographic metadata varied by source and participant and was provided uncurated.

In Seattle, one collaborating source enrolled patients while the infection was active and tracked those patients longitudinally over the course of disease. Whole blood was collected in K2EDTA tubes by collaborating institutions according to the institutions' own protocols. For TCRbeta analysis, collaborators shipped samples in one of three forms: frozen whole blood, isolated PBMCs, or DNA extracted from either of those sample types. TCRbeta CDR3 regions were amplified from genomic DNA using the immunoSEQ Assay, a bias-controlled multiplex PCR. The authors processed their data as follows. Nucleated cell counts per sample were estimated from amplification of reference gene primers within the assay. Sequence reads were collapsed and filtered to measure the absolute abundance of every unique TCRbeta CDR3 rearrangement. For each sample, productive Simpson clonality was calculated as the square root of Simpson's diversity index across productive rearrangements. TCRdb took this table from immuneACCESS and kept in-frame rearrangements with V and J called. Such tables lack part of the clones; where checked against another copy, unresolved V genes explain under half of the gap, and the rest is unexplained. The D gene and trimming were derived from the DNA, and the V and J assignments and clone size from that table. The sample profile shows more than 300,000 clones; approximately 87% of them were found once. The ten largest clonotypes hold just under 6.5% of the sample.

A distance of 8 bases separates the germline ends of V and J, which lose 1 base and 7 bases respectively. The CDR3 runs 13 amino acids, cysteine and phenylalanine included. Solely the CDR3 DNA is kept, with 39 bases framed from the first base. The V and J genes are TRBV12-3 or TRBV12-4 and TRBJ1-5; the D gene is perhaps TRBD1, on 5 matching bases. The sequence was collected from a woman in her forties or fifties with COVID-19, enrolled during active disease. Source material: peripheral blood. The CDR3 protein is CASSLGPGQPQHF. The nucleotide sequence is TGTGCCAGCAGTTTAGGTCCAGGGCAGCCCCAGCATTTT.